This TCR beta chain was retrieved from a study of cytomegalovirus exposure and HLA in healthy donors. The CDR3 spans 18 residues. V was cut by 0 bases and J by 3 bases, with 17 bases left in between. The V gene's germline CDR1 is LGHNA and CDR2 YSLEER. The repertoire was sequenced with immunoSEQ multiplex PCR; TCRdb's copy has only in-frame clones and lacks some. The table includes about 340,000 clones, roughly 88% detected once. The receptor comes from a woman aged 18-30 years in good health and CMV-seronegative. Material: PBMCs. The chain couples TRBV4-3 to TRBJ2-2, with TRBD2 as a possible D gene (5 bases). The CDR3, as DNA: TGCGCCAGCAGCCAAGATCTAGTTTTGGCGCGGGACACCGGGGAGCTGTTTTTT. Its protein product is CASSQDLVLARDTGELFF.